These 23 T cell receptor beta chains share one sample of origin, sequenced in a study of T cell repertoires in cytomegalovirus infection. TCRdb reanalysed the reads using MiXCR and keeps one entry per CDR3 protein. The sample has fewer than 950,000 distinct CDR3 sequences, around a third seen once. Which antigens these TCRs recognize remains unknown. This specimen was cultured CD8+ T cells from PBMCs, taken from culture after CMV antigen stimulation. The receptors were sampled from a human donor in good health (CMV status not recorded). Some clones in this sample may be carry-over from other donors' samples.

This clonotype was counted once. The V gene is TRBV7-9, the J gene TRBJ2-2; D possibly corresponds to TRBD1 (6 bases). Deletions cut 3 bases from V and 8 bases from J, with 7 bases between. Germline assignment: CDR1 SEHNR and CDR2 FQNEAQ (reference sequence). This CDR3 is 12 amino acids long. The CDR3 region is CASSFGQGELFF. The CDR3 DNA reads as TGTGCCAGCAGCTTCGGACAGGGGGAGCTGTTTTTT.

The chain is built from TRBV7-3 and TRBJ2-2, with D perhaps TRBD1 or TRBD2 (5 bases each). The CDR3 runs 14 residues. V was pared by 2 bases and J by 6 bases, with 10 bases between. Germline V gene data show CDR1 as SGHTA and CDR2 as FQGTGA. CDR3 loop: CASSLGGRSGELFF. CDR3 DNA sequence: TGTGCCAGCAGCTTAGGGGGAAGGTCCGGGGAGCTGTTTTTT.

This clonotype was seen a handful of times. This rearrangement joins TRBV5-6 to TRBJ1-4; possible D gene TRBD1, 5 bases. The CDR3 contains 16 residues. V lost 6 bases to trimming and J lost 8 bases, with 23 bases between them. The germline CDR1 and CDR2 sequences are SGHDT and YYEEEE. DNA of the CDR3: TGTGCCAGCAACGCTCCCGGGGGACGGGACGGGGAAAAACTGTTTTTT. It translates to CASNAPGGRDGEKLFF.

CDR3 nucleotide sequence: TGTACCAGCAGCTTATTAGACAGGAGCTCCTACAATGAGCAGTTCTTC. Amino acids: CTSSLLDRSSYNEQFF. This rearrangement joins TRBV7-2 to TRBJ2-1; D possibly corresponds to TRBD1 (6 bases). Germline CDR1 is SGHTA and CDR2 is FQGNSA. This CDR3 spans 16 amino acids. V lost 2 bases to trimming and J lost 0 bases, with 11 bases between them.

The CDR3 sequence is CASNSLGKTDTQYF. CDR3 DNA sequence: TGTGCCAGCAATTCCCTTGGCAAAACAGATACGCAGTATTTT. The J gene is TRBJ2-3, the V gene TRBV7-9; D gene uncertain. The CDR3 extends over 14 amino acids. Germline assignment: CDR1 SEHNR and CDR2 FQNEAQ (reference sequence). V lost 7 bases and J 3 bases, leaving 14 bases between the germline ends.

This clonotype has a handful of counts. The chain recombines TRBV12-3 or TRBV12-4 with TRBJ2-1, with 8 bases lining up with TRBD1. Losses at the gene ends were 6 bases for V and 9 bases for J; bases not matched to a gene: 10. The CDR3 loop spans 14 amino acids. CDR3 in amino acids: CASSRTGPGGEQFF. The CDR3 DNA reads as TGTGCCAGCAGCCGGACAGGGCCTGGGGGTGAGCAGTTCTTC.

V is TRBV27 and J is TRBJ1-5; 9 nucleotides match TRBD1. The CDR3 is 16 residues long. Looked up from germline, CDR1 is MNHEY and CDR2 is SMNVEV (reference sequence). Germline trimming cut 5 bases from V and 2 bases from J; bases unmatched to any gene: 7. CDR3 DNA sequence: TGTGCCAGCAGTCAACAGGGGGCGCGAGGCAATCAGCCCCAGCATTTT. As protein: CASSQQGARGNQPQHF.

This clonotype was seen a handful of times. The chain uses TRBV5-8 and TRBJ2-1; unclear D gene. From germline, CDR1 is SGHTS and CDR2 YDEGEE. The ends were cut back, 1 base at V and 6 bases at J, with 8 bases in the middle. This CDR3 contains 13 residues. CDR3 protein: CASSLRPVNEQFF. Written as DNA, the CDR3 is TGTGCCAGCAGCTTGCGGCCGGTCAATGAGCAGTTCTTC.

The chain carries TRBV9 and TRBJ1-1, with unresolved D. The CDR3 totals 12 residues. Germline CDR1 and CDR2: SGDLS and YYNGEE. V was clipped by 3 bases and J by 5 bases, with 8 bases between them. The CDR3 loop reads CASSASATEAFF. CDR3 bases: TGTGCCAGCAGCGCCTCCGCAACTGAAGCTTTCTTT.

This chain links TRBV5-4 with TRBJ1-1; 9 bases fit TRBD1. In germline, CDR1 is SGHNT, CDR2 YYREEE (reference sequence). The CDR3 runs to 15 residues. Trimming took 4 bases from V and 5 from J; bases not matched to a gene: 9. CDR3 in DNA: TGTGCCAGCAGCATCCGACAGGGGGTTTGGACTGAAGCTTTCTTT. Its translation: CASSIRQGVWTEAFF. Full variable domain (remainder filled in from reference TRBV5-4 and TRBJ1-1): ETGVTQSPTHLIKTRGQQVTLRCSSQSGHNTVSWYQQALGQGPQFIFQYYREEENGRGNFPPRFSGLQFPNYSSELNVNALELDDSALYLCASSIRQGVWTEAFFGQGTRLTVV.

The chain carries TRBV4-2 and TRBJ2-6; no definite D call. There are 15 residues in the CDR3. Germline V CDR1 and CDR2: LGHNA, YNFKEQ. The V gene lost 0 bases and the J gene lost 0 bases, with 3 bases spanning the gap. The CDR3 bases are TGTGCCAGCAGCCAAGAATTCTCTGGGGCCAACGTCCTGACTTTC. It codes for CASSQEFSGANVLTF.

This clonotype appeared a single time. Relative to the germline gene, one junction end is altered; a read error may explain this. This chain's CDR3 is CVSSPWPTGLTYEQYF. For the CDR3, the DNA is TGTGTCAGCAGTCCCTGGCCGACAGGGCTTACCTACGAGCAGTACTTC. The J gene is TRBJ2-7, the V gene TRBV2; TRBD1 agrees at 7 bases. Germline assignment: CDR1 SNHLY and CDR2 FYNNEI. The CDR3 contains 16 residues. Full variable domain (outside the CDR3, taken from reference TRBV2 and TRBJ2-7): EPEVTQTPSHQVTQMGQEVILRCVPISNHLYFYWYRQILGQKVEFLVSFYNNEISEKSEIFDDQFSVERPDGSNFTLKIRSTKLEDSAMYFCVSSPWPTGLTYEQYFGPGTRLTVT.

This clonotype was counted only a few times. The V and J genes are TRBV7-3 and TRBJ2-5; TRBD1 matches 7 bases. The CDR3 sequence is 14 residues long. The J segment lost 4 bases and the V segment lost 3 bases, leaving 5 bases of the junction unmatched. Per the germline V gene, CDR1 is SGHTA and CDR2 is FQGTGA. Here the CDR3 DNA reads TGTGCCAGCAGCTTGACGACAGGGATAGAGACCCAGTACTTC. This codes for CASSLTTGIETQYF. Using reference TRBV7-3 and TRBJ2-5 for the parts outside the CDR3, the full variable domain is GAGVSQTPSNKVTEKGKYVELRCDPISGHTALYWYRQSLGQGPEFLIYFQGTGAADDSGLPNDRFFAVRPEGSVSTLKIQRTERGDSAVYLCASSLTTGIETQYFGPGTRLLVL.

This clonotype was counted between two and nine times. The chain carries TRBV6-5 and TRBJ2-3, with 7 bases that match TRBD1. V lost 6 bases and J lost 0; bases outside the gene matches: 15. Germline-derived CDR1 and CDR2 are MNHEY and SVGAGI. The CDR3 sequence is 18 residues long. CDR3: CASSPTGQSYTSTDTQYF. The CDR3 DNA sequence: TGTGCCAGCAGCCCGACGGGACAGAGCTATACTAGCACAGATACGCAGTATTTT.

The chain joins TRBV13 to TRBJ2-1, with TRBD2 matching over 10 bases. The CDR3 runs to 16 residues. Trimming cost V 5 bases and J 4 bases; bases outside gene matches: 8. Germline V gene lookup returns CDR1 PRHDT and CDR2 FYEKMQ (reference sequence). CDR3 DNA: TGTGCCAGCAGCGGAACCGGGACTAGCGTTTACAATGAGCAGTTCTTC. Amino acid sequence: CASSGTGTSVYNEQFF.

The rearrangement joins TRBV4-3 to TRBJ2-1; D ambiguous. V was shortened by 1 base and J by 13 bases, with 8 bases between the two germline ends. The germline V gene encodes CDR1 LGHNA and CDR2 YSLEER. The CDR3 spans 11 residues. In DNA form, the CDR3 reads TGCGCCAGCAGCCAAGGACCAACCCAGTTCTTC. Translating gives CASSQGPTQFF.

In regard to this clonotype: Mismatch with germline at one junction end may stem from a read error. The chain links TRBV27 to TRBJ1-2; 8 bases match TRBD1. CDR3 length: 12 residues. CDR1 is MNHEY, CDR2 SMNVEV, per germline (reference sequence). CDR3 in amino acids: CANSTGGYGYTF. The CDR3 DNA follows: TGTGCCAACAGTACAGGGGGCTATGGCTACACCTTC.

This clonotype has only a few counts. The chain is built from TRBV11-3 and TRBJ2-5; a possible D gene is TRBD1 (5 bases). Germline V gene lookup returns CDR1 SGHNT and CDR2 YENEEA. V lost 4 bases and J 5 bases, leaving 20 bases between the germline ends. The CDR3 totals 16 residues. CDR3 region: CASSSWSDSSGETQYF. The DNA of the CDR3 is TGTGCCAGCAGCTCATGGTCCGACAGTAGTGGCGAGACCCAGTACTTC.

In nucleotides, the CDR3 is TGTGCCAGTAGGGCAGAGTACCTTAACACTGAAGCTTTCTTT. Its protein product is CASRAEYLNTEAFF. V usage is TRBV19 and J usage is TRBJ1-1; unclear D gene. Trimming took 6 bases from V and 2 from J, leaving 13 bases between them. This CDR3 has 14 amino acids. Germline assignment: CDR1 LNHDA and CDR2 SQIVND (reference sequence).

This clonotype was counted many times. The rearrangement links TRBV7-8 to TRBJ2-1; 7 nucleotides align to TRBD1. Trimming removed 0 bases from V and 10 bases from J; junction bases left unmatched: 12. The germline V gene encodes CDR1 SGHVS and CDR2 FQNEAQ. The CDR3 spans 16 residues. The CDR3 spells CASSLAGTAGLGEQFF. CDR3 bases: TGTGCCAGCAGCTTAGCCGGGACAGCCGGCCTAGGGGAGCAGTTCTTC.

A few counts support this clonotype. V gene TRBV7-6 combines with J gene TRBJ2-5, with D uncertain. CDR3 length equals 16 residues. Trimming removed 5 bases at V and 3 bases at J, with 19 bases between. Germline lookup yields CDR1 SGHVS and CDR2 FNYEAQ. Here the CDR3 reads CASSPILRHLEETQYF. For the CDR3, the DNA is TGTGCCAGCAGCCCCATCCTTAGACACCTAGAAGAGACCCAGTACTTC.

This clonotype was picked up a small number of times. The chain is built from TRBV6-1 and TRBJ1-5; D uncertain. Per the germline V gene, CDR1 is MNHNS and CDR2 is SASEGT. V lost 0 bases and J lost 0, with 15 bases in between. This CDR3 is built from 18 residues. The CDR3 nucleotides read TGTGCCAGCAGTGAAGCCTGGATCCTGGAAGATAGCAATCAGCCCCAGCATTTT. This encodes CASSEAWILEDSNQPQHF.

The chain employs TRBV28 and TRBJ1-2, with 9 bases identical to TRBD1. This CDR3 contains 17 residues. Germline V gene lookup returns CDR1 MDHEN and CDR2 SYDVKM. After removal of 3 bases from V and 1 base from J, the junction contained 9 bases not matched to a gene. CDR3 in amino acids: CASSLDRGRPVNYGYTF. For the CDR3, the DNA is TGTGCCAGCAGTTTGGACAGGGGTCGACCTGTTAACTATGGCTACACCTTC.